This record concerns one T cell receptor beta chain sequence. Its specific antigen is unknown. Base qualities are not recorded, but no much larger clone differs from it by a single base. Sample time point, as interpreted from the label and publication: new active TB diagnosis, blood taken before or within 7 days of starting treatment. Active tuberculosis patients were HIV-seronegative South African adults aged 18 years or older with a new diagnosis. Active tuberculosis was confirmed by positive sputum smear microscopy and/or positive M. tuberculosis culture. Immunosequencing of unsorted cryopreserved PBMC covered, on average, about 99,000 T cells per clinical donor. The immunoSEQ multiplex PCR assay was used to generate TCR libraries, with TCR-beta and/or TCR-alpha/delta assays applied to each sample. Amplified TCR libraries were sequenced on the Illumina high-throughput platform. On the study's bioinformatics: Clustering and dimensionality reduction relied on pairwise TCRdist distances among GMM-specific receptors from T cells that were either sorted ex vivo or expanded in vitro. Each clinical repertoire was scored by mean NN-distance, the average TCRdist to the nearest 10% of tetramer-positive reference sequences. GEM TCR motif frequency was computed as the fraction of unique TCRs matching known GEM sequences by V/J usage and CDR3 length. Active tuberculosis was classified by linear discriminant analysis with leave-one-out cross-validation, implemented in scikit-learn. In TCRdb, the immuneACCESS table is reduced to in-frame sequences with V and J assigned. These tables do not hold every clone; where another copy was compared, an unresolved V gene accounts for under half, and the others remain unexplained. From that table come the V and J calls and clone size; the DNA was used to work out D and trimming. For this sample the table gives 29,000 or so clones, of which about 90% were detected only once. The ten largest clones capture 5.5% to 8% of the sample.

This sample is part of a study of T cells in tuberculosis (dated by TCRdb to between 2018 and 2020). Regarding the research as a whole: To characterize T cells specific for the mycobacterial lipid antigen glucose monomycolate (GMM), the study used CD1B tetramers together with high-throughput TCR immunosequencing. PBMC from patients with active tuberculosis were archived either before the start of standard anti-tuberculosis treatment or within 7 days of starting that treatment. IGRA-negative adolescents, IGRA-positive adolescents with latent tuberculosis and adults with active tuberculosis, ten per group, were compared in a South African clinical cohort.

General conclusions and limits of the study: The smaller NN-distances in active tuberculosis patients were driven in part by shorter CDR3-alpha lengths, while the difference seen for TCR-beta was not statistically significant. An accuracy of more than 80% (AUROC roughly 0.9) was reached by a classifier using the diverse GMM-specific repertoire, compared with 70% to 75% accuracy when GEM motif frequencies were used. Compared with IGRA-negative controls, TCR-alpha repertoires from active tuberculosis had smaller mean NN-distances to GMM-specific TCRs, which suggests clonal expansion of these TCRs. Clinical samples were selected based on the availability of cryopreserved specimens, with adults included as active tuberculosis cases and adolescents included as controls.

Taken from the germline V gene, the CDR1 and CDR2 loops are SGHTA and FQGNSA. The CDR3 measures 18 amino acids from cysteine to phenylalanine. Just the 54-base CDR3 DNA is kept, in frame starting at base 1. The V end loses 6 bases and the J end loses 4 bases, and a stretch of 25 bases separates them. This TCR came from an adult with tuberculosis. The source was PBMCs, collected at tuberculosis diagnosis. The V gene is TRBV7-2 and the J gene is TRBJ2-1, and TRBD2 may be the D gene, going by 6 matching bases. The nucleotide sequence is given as TGTGCCAGCAGTGACTTAAAACGACGGGGGACCCTTTACAATGAGCAGTTCTTC. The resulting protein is CASSDLKRRGTLYNEQFF.